This T cell receptor (beta chain) was recovered during a study of T-cell memory formation after mild COVID-19. Study at large: Clustering of TCRs was largely donor specific. Points from the study as a whole: Day 15 to 85 contracting clones showed balanced CD4/CD8; later expanders leaned CD4+.

Trimming shortened V by 3 bases and J by 5 bases, and 16 bases separated the two germline ends. From germline, CDR1 is SQVTM and CDR2 ANQGSEA. This CDR3 is 14 amino acids long. Of note for this clonotype: The antigen is not known.

Researchers used 5'RACE with constant-segment primers to make TCR alpha and TCR beta cDNA libraries that carry sample barcodes and UMIs. One entry per CDR3 protein, called by TCRdb with MiXCR from the 5' RACE reads. This sample has 350,000 to 500,000 distinct CDR3 sequences, with approximately 18% found just once. The clonotype comes from a man younger than 30 who had mild COVID-19 (a few samples of this study predate the infection). Cell type and time point are not known. The V gene is TRBV29-1, the J gene TRBJ2-5, with D possibly being TRBD2 (6 bases). Sequenced sample: PBMCs or a T cell subset sorted from them (not recorded which). CDR3 in amino acids: CSVEEGSVLETQYF. For the CDR3, the DNA is TGCAGCGTTGAGGAGGGGAGTGTCCTGGAGACCCAGTACTTC.